This passage covers 24 T cell receptor beta chains from one sample sequenced in a study of T cells in Graves' hyperthyroidism and ophthalmopathy. Amplified regions were TCR beta CDR3 sequences from RNA transcripts. RT-PCR in the first round (using the HTBI primer set) targeted the TCR CDR3. Via MiXCR, TCRdb re-called the multiplex PCR reads, giving one row per CDR3 protein. The sample holds more than 350,000 distinct CDR3 sequences, roughly 15% seen once. The sequenced sample consisted of blood. Receptors were obtained from a woman in her 30s with Graves' ophthalmopathy.

This clonotype was seen at least ten times. J is TRBJ2-5 and V is TRBV11-1; D not resolved. Germline CDR1 is SGHAT and CDR2 is FQDESV (reference sequence). The CDR3 totals 14 residues. The ends were cut back, 1 base at V and 5 bases at J, with 11 bases in the middle. This chain's CDR3 is CASSLDGPVETQYF. DNA of the CDR3: TGTGCCAGCAGCTTAGACGGGCCGGTGGAGACCCAGTACTTC.

The sample holds many counts of this clonotype. The chain is built from TRBV5-1 and TRBJ1-5; D possibly corresponds to TRBD1 (5 bases). The V gene lost 4 bases and the J gene lost 3 bases, with 14 bases spanning the gap. The CDR3 length is 15 residues. Germline V gene sequence: CDR1 SGHRS, CDR2 YFSETQ. The chain's CDR3 is CASSTAPGPNQPQHF. CDR3 DNA: TGCGCCAGCAGCACAGCCCCGGGACCCAATCAGCCCCAGCATTTT.

This clonotype was seen ten or more times. The J gene is TRBJ2-5, the V gene TRBV6-1; 7 bases line up with TRBD2. This CDR3 region has 15 residues. The J segment lost 5 bases and the V segment lost 2 bases, leaving 8 bases of the junction unmatched. CDR1 MNHNS and CDR2 SASEGT come from the germline V gene. The CDR3 sequence is CASSEFWGGGETQYF. The CDR3 DNA reads TGTGCCAGCAGTGAATTCTGGGGGGGTGGGGAGACCCAGTACTTC.

There are many counts of this clonotype. The rearrangement uses TRBV14 and TRBJ2-7; 7 bases are shared with TRBD2. The CDR3 is 17 amino acids. Germline CDR1 SGHDN, CDR2 FVKESK. The J segment lost 0 bases and the V segment lost 4 bases, leaving 12 bases of the junction unmatched. The CDR3 sequence is CASSPPLGRDYSYEQYF. DNA for the CDR3: TGTGCCAGCAGCCCTCCCCTGGGCAGGGACTACTCCTACGAGCAGTACTTC.

V and J are TRBV6-6 and TRBJ1-1; D call uncertain. V was shortened by 2 bases and J by 1 base, with 8 bases between the two germline ends. Germline CDR1 and CDR2: MNHNY and SVGAGI (reference sequence). This CDR3 region has 14 residues. The CDR3 protein is CASSYLGPNTEAFF. The CDR3 nucleotides read TGTGCCAGCAGTTACCTGGGTCCGAACACTGAAGCTTTCTTT.

This clonotype has at least ten counts. The chain employs TRBV5-8 and TRBJ2-5, with 10 bases aligning to TRBD2. Germline-derived CDR1 and CDR2 are SGHTS and YDEGEE. CDR3 size: 17 residues. The ends lost 4 bases at V and 3 bases at J; junction bases unmatched: 12. This chain's CDR3 is CASSPRGGLAGEETQYF. The CDR3 DNA sequence: TGTGCCAGCAGCCCTAGGGGGGGGCTAGCGGGAGAAGAGACCCAGTACTTC. Looking up the rest from reference TRBV5-8 and TRBJ2-5 gives the full variable domain: EAGVTQSPTHLIKTRGQQATLRCSPISGHTSVYWYQQALGLGLQFLLWYDEGEERNRGNFPPRFSGRQFPNYSSELNVNALELEDSALYLCASSPRGGLAGEETQYFGPGTRLLVL.

The gene calls are TRBV11-2 and TRBJ2-1; D is ambiguous. Trimming removed 9 bases from V and 5 bases from J, with 11 bases in between. CDR1 and CDR2 from the germline V gene are SGHAT and FQNNGV. The CDR3 has 12 residues. The CDR3 DNA reads TGTGCCAGTAGTATTGGGAACAATGAGCAGTTCTTC. Residues: CASSIGNNEQFF.

This clonotype was detected ten times or more. The V call is TRBV5-1, the J call TRBJ1-4, with 10 bases matching TRBD1. With 4 bases clipped from V and 7 bases from J, the junction kept 13 bases outside the gene matches. Germline V gives CDR1 SGHRS, CDR2 YFSETQ. The CDR3 runs to 17 residues. The CDR3 protein is CASSRSAAGTGAEKLFF. In DNA, the CDR3 is TGCGCCAGCAGCCGATCAGCAGCCGGGACAGGGGCTGAAAAACTGTTTTTT.

This clonotype has at least ten counts. This chain uses TRBV7-9 with TRBJ2-7; no clear D. The CDR3 contains 13 residues. Trimming pared 1 base from V and 2 bases from J, leaving 6 bases between. Looked up from germline, CDR1 is SEHNR and CDR2 is FQNEAQ (reference sequence). The CDR3 sequence: CASSLGQPYEQYF. DNA of the CDR3: TGTGCCAGCAGCTTAGGGCAGCCCTACGAGCAGTACTTC.

This clonotype appeared many times. This sequence joins TRBV12-3 or TRBV12-4 and TRBJ1-1; no definite D call. There are 17 residues in the CDR3. V lost 3 bases and J lost 1, with 18 bases in between. The CDR3 coding sequence is TGTGCCAGCAGTTTGTATGGAAAGGAACACCCGAACACTGAAGCTTTCTTT. This codes for CASSLYGKEHPNTEAFF.

The sample holds many counts of this clonotype. This chain connects TRBV20-1 to TRBJ1-5; D may be TRBD1 (5 bases). CDR1 and CDR2 from the germline V gene are DFQATT and SNEGSKA (reference sequence). The CDR3 consists of 12 residues. V shed 7 bases and J shed 4 bases, with 11 bases lying between them. The CDR3, as DNA: TGCAGTGTCTCGGGACCGAATCAGCCCCAGCATTTT. It translates to CSVSGPNQPQHF.

This clonotype was detected ten times or more. This chain's CDR3 is CASSLRRRGQEYYGYTF. CDR3 in DNA: TGTGCCAGCAGTTTACGTCGGAGGGGACAGGAATACTATGGCTACACCTTC. The chain joins TRBV28 to TRBJ1-2; 8 positions match TRBD1. Germline assignment: CDR1 MDHEN and CDR2 SYDVKM. This CDR3 is built from 17 residues. J gave up 3 bases and V 2 bases, and 11 bases lay outside the gene matches.

This clonotype was observed a single time. This chain connects TRBV7-9 to TRBJ1-6; no clear D gene. The CDR3 loop spans 14 amino acids. CDR1 and CDR2 (germline): SEHNR, FQNEAQ (reference sequence). Trimming left V 4 bases short and J 7 bases short, with 11 bases between. The CDR3 DNA follows: TGTGCCAGCAGCTGGGGTTCCTCCAATTCACCCCTCCACTTT. Translating gives CASSWGSSNSPLHF.

This clonotype was observed many times. The V and J genes are TRBV18 and TRBJ1-1; a weak D match, TRBD1 (5 bases). The CDR3 is 15 residues long. CDR1 and CDR2 from the germline V gene are KGHSH and LQKENI. V lost 2 bases, J lost 2 bases, and 12 bases lay in between. Here the CDR3 reads CASSPTSDSNTEAFF. Written as DNA, the CDR3 is TGTGCCAGCTCACCAACTTCTGACAGCAACACTGAAGCTTTCTTT.

This clonotype was seen ten or more times. The chain combines TRBV12-3 or TRBV12-4 with TRBJ1-5, with a tentative D call TRBD1 (5 bases). This CDR3 spans 14 amino acids. Trimming removed 3 bases from V and 1 base from J, with 7 bases in between. For the CDR3, the DNA is TGTGCCAGCAGTTTTGGGGACAGCAATCAGCCCCAGCATTTT. It is translated as CASSFGDSNQPQHF.

This clonotype was recorded many times. The chain uses TRBV28 and TRBJ1-6; D unresolved. Germline CDR1 and CDR2: MDHEN and SYDVKM. Trimming cost V 6 bases and J 8 bases, with 11 bases left between them. The CDR3 spans 13 residues. The CDR3 region is CASSPYRDSPLHF. The CDR3 DNA is TGTGCCAGCAGCCCTTACCGGGATTCACCCCTCCACTTT.

This clonotype appeared many times. The V call is TRBV9, the J call TRBJ2-7; tentatively, D is TRBD2 (5 bases). Looked up from germline, CDR1 is SGDLS and CDR2 is YYNGEE. V lost 4 bases to trimming and J lost 0 bases, with 14 bases between them. CDR3 length equals 15 residues. This CDR3 reads CASSPSGGSSYEQYF. CDR3 nucleotides: TGTGCCAGCAGCCCCTCGGGTGGGAGCTCCTACGAGCAGTACTTC. The whole variable domain, filled in from reference TRBV9 and TRBJ2-7, reads DSGVTQTPKHLITATGQRVTLRCSPRSGDLSVYWYQQSLDQGLQFLIQYYNGEERAKGNILERFSAQQFPDLHSELNLSSLELGDSALYFCASSPSGGSSYEQYFGPGTRLTVT.

This clonotype was seen repeatedly, ten times or more. This sequence joins TRBV24-1 and TRBJ2-1; no definite D call. Germline assignment: CDR1 KGHDR and CDR2 SFDVKD. This CDR3 comprises 16 residues. Trimming cost V 1 base and J 0 bases, with 9 bases left between them. The CDR3 region is CATSDFMSSSYNEQFF. CDR3 nucleotide sequence: TGTGCCACCAGTGATTTTATGTCTAGCTCCTACAATGAGCAGTTCTTC.

The sample holds many counts of this clonotype. The chain has TRBV28 and TRBJ2-5; perhaps TRBD1 as D (6 bases). CDR1 and CDR2 from the germline V gene are MDHEN and SYDVKM. V gave up 5 bases and J gave up 3 bases, with 16 bases separating them. The CDR3 totals 15 residues. The CDR3 coding sequence is TGTGCCAGCAGTAAAGCCGGGACACTTAAAGAGACCCAGTACTTC. Encoded protein: CASSKAGTLKETQYF.

This clonotype was detected many times. The V gene is TRBV12-3 or TRBV12-4, the J gene TRBJ2-3, with 10 bases fitting TRBD2. The CDR3 has 16 residues. The V gene end was trimmed by 5 bases and the J gene end by 1 base; junction bases not matched to a gene: 6. Here the CDR3 DNA reads TGTGCCAGCAGTGCCCTCCTAGCGGGGGGCACAGATACGCAGTATTTT. This sequence encodes CASSALLAGGTDTQYF.

This clonotype occurred a few times. CDR3 sequence reads: CASSVNTGPRNTIYF. The DNA for the CDR3 is TGTGCCAGCAGCGTAAATACAGGACCACGAAACACCATATATTTT. The chain is built from TRBV7-9 and TRBJ1-3; TRBD1 might be the D (5 bases). The germline V and J ends were trimmed by 5 bases and 5 bases, with 16 bases remaining between them. The CDR3 runs 15 residues. Germline V gene lookup returns CDR1 SEHNR and CDR2 FQNEAQ (reference sequence).

This clonotype appeared a single time. A much larger clone sits a single nucleotide away, making a read error possible. V usage is TRBV6-1 and J usage is TRBJ2-3, with 11 bases lining up with TRBD1. J gave up 4 bases and V 11 bases, and 11 bases lay outside the gene matches. This CDR3 contains 15 residues. Germline V gene lookup returns CDR1 MNHNS and CDR2 SASEGT. The CDR3: CAGNHGTGGADTQYF. The CDR3, as DNA: TGTGCCGGCAATCACGGGACAGGGGGGGCAGATACGCAGTATTTT.

This clonotype was observed once. The rearrangement joins TRBV6-1 to TRBJ1-2; 7 bases are shared with TRBD1. This CDR3 region has 15 residues. With V trimmed by 6 bases and J by 0 bases, 7 bases remained unmatched. Germline V gene data show CDR1 as MNHNS and CDR2 as SASEGT. The DNA of the CDR3 is TGTGCCAGCAGGGCAGACAGGGCTCCTAACTATGGCTACACCTTC. Protein sequence: CASRADRAPNYGYTF.

V and J are TRBV7-6 and TRBJ1-4, with D unresolved. From germline, CDR1 is SGHVS and CDR2 FNYEAQ. This CDR3 has 13 residues. Trimming cost V 5 bases and J 9 bases, with 13 bases left between them. The CDR3 coding sequence is TGTGCCAGCAGCCCCGGTGTGGGGAAAAAACTGTTTTTT. Amino acids: CASSPGVGKKLFF. The whole variable domain, remainder taken from reference TRBV7-6 and TRBJ1-4, is GAGVSQSPRYKVTKRGQDVALRCDPISGHVSLYWYRQALGQGPEFLTYFNYEAQQDKSGLPNDRFSAERPEGSISTLTIQRTEQRDSAMYRCASSPGVGKKLFFGSGTQLSVL.